The TCR beta chain described here comes from a study of T cells in Graves' hyperthyroidism and ophthalmopathy. Study-wide results and limits: Among thyroid clonotypes expanded above 0.001, most also appeared in blood. Ophthalmopathy was told apart from stable hyperthyroidism by a 13 V-J model.

It was RNA transcripts that yielded the amplified TCR beta CDR3 regions. HTBI primers were the set used in a first-round RT-PCR of the TCR CDR3. TCRdb re-called the multiplex PCR reads through MiXCR, storing one row per CDR3 protein. Of more than 650,000 distinct CDR3 sequences listed, 12% to 15% are singletons. This clonotype was counted at least ten times. Its matching antigen is unknown. Hyperthyroidism was newly diagnosed in patients aged 18 to 65 (duration under 2 months). It was 8 to 10 ml of fresh peripheral blood that supplied the PBMCs. This sequence was found in a woman between 18 and 29 years old with Graves' hyperthyroidism. Sequenced sample: blood.

Written as DNA, the CDR3 is TGTGCCAGCAGTCCACTATACTTCCGGGACGACCACTATGGCTACACCTTC. Translating gives CASSPLYFRDDHYGYTF. The chain uses TRBV6-1 and TRBJ1-2; possible D gene TRBD1, 5 bases. The CDR3 is made up of 17 amino acids. V was shortened by 5 bases and J by 3 bases, with 22 bases between the two germline ends. In germline, CDR1 is MNHNS, CDR2 SASEGT.